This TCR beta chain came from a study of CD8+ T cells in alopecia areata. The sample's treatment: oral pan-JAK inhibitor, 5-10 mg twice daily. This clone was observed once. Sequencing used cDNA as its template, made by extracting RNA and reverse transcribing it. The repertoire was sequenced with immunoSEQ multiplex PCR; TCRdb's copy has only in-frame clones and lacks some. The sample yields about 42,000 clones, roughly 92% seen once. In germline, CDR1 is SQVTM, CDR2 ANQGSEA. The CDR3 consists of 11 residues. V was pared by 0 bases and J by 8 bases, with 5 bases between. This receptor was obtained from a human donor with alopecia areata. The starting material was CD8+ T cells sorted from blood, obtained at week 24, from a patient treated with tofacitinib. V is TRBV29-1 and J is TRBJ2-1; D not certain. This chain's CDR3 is CSVEDFHEQFF. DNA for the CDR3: TGCAGCGTTGAAGATTTCCATGAGCAGTTCTTC.